This entry lists 11 T cell receptor beta chains sequenced from one sample in a study of vaccination effects on CD4 cells after COVID-19 (dated by TCRdb to 2021 to 2024). In the ViraFEST assay, PBMC were stimulated with viral peptide pools, and antigen-specific CD4+ T cell clonotypes were then identified by expansion using TCR sequencing. After less than eleven days of culture, CD4+ T cells were isolated with the EasySep CD4+ T cell isolation kit. Each participant received two doses of an mRNA SARS-CoV-2 vaccine, either BNT162b2 or mRNA-1273. Receptors were amplified or captured by the immunoSEQ multiplex PCR assay. TCRdb took this table from immuneACCESS and kept in-frame rearrangements with V and J called. Such tables lack part of the clones; where checked against another copy, unresolved V genes explain under half of the gap, and the rest is unexplained. This sample holds 30,000 to 40,000 clones; roughly 79% were observed only once. Together, the top ten hold roughly 2% of the sample.

Their cognate antigens are unknown. The starting material was CD4+ T cells from PBMCs cultured with HCoV-NL63 spike peptides, obtained after COVID-19 vaccination. The cell subset or site label on this specimen signifies: HCoV-NL63 spike overlapping peptide pool stimulation. The receptor source for this set is a human donor who received a COVID-19 vaccine. Some clones in this sample may be carry-over from other donors' samples.

The V gene is TRBV7-2, the J gene TRBJ2-5; D is unclear. Trimming cost V 1 base and J 5 bases, with 5 bases left between them. The V gene's germline CDR1 is SGHTA and CDR2 FQGNSA. The CDR3 loop spans 12 amino acids. CDR3 DNA: TGTGCCAGCAGCTTAGGACGGGAGACCCAGTACTTC. It is translated as CASSLGRETQYF.

The J gene is TRBJ2-5, the V gene TRBV7-8, with D possibly being TRBD1 or TRBD2 (7 bases each). From germline, CDR1 is SGHVS and CDR2 FQNEAQ. The germline V and J ends were trimmed by 5 bases and 5 bases, with 18 bases remaining between them. The CDR3 is 15 amino acids. CDR3 DNA sequence: TGTGCCAGCAGCCCAGGGGGGGTGGGAGGGGAGACCCAGTACTTC. Translated, it gives CASSPGGVGGETQYF.

This chain uses TRBV18 with TRBJ1-2, with 9 bases matching TRBD1. Germline values: CDR1 KGHSH, CDR2 LQKENI. V lost 3 bases and J lost 10; bases outside the gene matches: 6. This CDR3 has 13 residues. This chain's CDR3 is CASSPGTGNDYTF. The CDR3 DNA reads TGTGCCAGCTCACCCGGGACAGGGAACGACTACACCTTC.

V gene TRBV28 combines with J gene TRBJ2-7; 8 bases map to TRBD1. Per germline, CDR1 MDHEN and CDR2 SYDVKM. The CDR3 has 14 residues. CDR3 bases: TGTTTGCCATATCTCCGGGACAGGTCCTACGAGCAGTACGTC. This translates into CLPYLRDRSYEQYV.

Remarks on this clone: Its ends do not fully match the called genes, so a read error is possible. The chain links TRBV18 to TRBJ2-4, with 7 nucleotides matching TRBD1. This CDR3 contains 13 residues. Germline V gives CDR1 KGHSH, CDR2 LQKENI. The CDR3 reads CASSPLRQGFIDF. The CDR3 DNA reads TGTGCCAGCTCACCACTGAGACAGGGCTTCATAGACTTC.

The chain combines TRBV7-8 with TRBJ1-1; D unresolved. V shed 1 base and J shed 1 base, with 7 bases lying between them. Germline V gives CDR1 SGHVS, CDR2 FQNEAQ. This CDR3 spans 14 amino acids. The CDR3 loop reads CASSLVSKNTEAFF. Written as DNA, the CDR3 is TGTGCCAGCAGCTTAGTCAGTAAGAACACTGAAGCTTTCTTT.

V and J are TRBV7-2 and TRBJ1-1; D perhaps matches TRBD1 (5 bases). Germline V gives CDR1 SGHTA, CDR2 FQGNSA. Trimming stripped 5 bases from V and 1 base from J, with 11 bases between. This CDR3 has 14 amino acids. CDR3 coding DNA: TGTGCCAGCAGCCTCGGGACGGGGAACACTGAAGCTTTCTTT. It is translated as CASSLGTGNTEAFF.

V and J are TRBV7-9 and TRBJ1-5; D gene ambiguous. This CDR3 has 15 amino acids. Trimming took 1 base from V and 0 from J, leaving 7 bases between them. Germline V gene lookup returns CDR1 SEHNR and CDR2 FQNEAQ (reference sequence). In nucleotides, the CDR3 is TGTGCCAGCAGCTTAGGGTCAGTTAGCAATCAGCCCCAGCATTTT. This codes for CASSLGSVSNQPQHF.

V gene TRBV5-1 combines with J gene TRBJ2-5; 8 nucleotides match TRBD2. Germline CDR1 and CDR2: SGHRS and YFSETQ. The trim removed 5 bases at V and 1 base at J, leaving 7 bases unmatched. The CDR3 has 15 amino acids. CDR3 amino acids: CASRLTGGVQETQYF. DNA of the CDR3: TGCGCCAGCAGACTTACCGGGGGGGTCCAAGAGACCCAGTACTTC.

This clone has only a few counts. This chain connects TRBV5-4 to TRBJ2-5; 8 bases agree with TRBD2. Unmatched junction bases numbered 3, after V lost 0 bases and J lost 2 bases. This CDR3 is built from 15 residues. The germline CDR1 and CDR2 sequences are SGHNT and YYREEE (reference sequence). The CDR3 DNA is TGTGCCAGCAGCTTGGTTCTAGCGGGTCAAGAGACCCAGTACTTC. It encodes CASSLVLAGQETQYF.

Here the CDR3 reads CASGLDSLSADTQYF. CDR3 DNA: TGTGCTAGTGGTTTGGACAGTCTAAGCGCAGATACGCAGTATTTT. The chain combines TRBV12-5 with TRBJ2-3; unclear D gene. Germline values: CDR1 LGHNT, CDR2 FRNRAP. The V end lost 1 base, the J end lost 4 bases, and 12 bases lay between the germline ends. This CDR3 region has 15 residues.